Following are 28 T cell receptor beta chains from one sample sequenced in a study of T-cell reconstitution after alpha-beta-depleted transplantation in children listed by TCRdb under 2016. Library preparation used PCR. TCRdb lists the instrument as Illumina HiSeq 2500. To normalize quantification of the TCRbeta repertoire, the TCR libraries were built with molecular barcoding that relied on unique molecular identifiers. TCRdb passed the public sequencing reads through fastp at Q25 and MiXCR, retaining productive beta sequences. For every CDR3 protein sequence, its rows merge into one entry that carries the most common genes and DNA. This sample gives fewer than 550,000 distinct CDR3 sequences in total; 10% to 12% of them show up just once. Of the sample, around 13% falls within the top ten clones. This sample's treatment or condition label indicates: allogeneic hematopoietic cell transplantation with graft depleted of TCRalphabeta T cells and CD19 B cells.

The material was PBMCs, mostly from graft donor cells, obtained 180 days after TCRalphabeta/CD19-depleted stem cell transplant. These receptors were taken from a female patient aged 2-15 years who had a stem cell transplant for aplastic anemia, so the T cells may come from the graft donor.

This clonotype was recorded at least ten times. The rearrangement uses TRBV7-2 and TRBJ1-2, with unresolved D. Germline loops: CDR1 SGHTA, CDR2 FQGNSA. CDR3 length: 12 residues. Trimming took off 5 bases at V and 8 bases at J, with 12 bases between the two ends. The CDR3 spells CASSPDRRGYTF. As DNA, the CDR3 is TGTGCCAGCAGCCCGGACCGGCGCGGCTACACCTTC. Full variable domain (rest looked up from reference TRBV7-2 and TRBJ1-2): GAGVSQSPSNKVTEKGKDVELRCDPISGHTALYWYRQSLGQGLEFLIYFQGNSAPDKSGLPSDRFSAERTGGSVSTLTIQRTQQEDSAVYLCASSPDRRGYTFGSGTRLTVV.

J is TRBJ2-7 and V is TRBV20-1, with a weak D call TRBD1 (6 bases). V was pared by 6 bases and J by 2 bases, with 14 bases between. The germline V gene has CDR1 DFQATT and CDR2 SNEGSKA (reference sequence). This CDR3 region has 13 residues. In DNA form, the CDR3 reads TGCAGTGCCGCAAGGACAGCGGCCTACGAGCAGTACTTC. This sequence encodes CSAARTAAYEQYF.

This clonotype was counted a few times. This chain connects TRBV9 to TRBJ2-1, with TRBD2 as a possible D gene (6 bases). Trimming cost V 0 bases and J 6 bases, with 19 bases left between them. This CDR3 has 17 amino acids. The V gene's germline CDR1 is SGDLS and CDR2 YYNGEE. This CDR3 reads CASSVGRALLGLNEQFF. The CDR3 DNA reads TGTGCCAGCAGCGTAGGGAGGGCTCTACTGGGGCTCAATGAGCAGTTCTTC.

This clonotype was counted between two and nine times. V gene TRBV7-2 combines with J gene TRBJ2-1, with D possibly TRBD2 on 6 matching bases. This CDR3 has 17 residues. From germline, CDR1 is SGHTA and CDR2 FQGNSA. Between the trimmed V and J ends, which lost 5 bases and 8 bases, there was a span of 25 bases. CDR3 bases: TGTGCCAGCAGCCCCCCGGGGGTGCGGAGCCCCGTCGATGAGCAGTTCTTC. It yields the protein CASSPPGVRSPVDEQFF.

Many counts were recorded for this clonotype. The chain uses TRBV12-3 or TRBV12-4 and TRBJ2-7; 8 nucleotides agree with TRBD2. CDR3 length equals 13 residues. The V and J ends lost 5 bases and 0 bases, in that order; junction bases with no gene match: 0. The CDR3 bases are TGTGCCAGCAGTAGCGGGAGCTCCTACGAGCAGTACGTC. Protein sequence: CASSSGSSYEQYV.

This clonotype appeared a few times. The rearrangement links TRBV21-1 to TRBJ2-7; the D call of TRBD1 is as the table states it, not checked on the DNA. TRBV21-1 is labeled a pseudogene. The CDR3 spans 16 residues. The CDR3 is CASSKAGDRDVDEQYV. CDR3 in DNA: TGTGCCAGCAGCAAAGCGGGGGACAGGGATGTAGACGAGCAGTACGTC.

As DNA, the CDR3 is TGCGCCAGCAGCTTGAGGGCTATCAATGAGCAGTTCTTC. This codes for CASSLRAINEQFF. The rearrangement links TRBV5-1 to TRBJ2-1; D ambiguous. V gave up 1 base and J gave up 6 bases, with 8 bases separating them. Germline CDR1 and CDR2: SGHRS and YFSETQ. This CDR3 is built from 13 residues.

This rearrangement joins TRBV11-2 to TRBJ2-1; TRBD2 matches 12 bases. CDR1 is SGHAT and CDR2 is FQNNGV in the germline V gene. The CDR3 loop spans 18 amino acids. J was trimmed by 6 bases and V by 0 bases; bases with no gene match: 9. This CDR3 is CASSLDWATSGRSNEQFF. Written as DNA, the CDR3 is TGTGCCAGCAGCTTAGATTGGGCGACTAGCGGGAGATCCAATGAGCAGTTCTTC.

This clonotype was seen a few times. The chain's CDR3 is CSPERARTGNQPQHF. The CDR3 DNA is TGCAGCCCTGAACGGGCCCGTACGGGCAATCAGCCCCAGCATTTT. This rearrangement joins TRBV29-1 to TRBJ1-5, with no clear D. CDR3 length: 15 amino acids. V was shortened by 8 bases and J by 2 bases, with 19 bases between the two germline ends. CDR1 and CDR2 (germline): SQVTM, ANQGSEA.

This clonotype was found many times. V is TRBV20-1 and J is TRBJ2-5; TRBD1 matches 9 bases. Germline V lookup: CDR1 DFQATT, CDR2 SNEGSKA (reference sequence). V was pared by 6 bases and J by 5 bases, with 7 bases of the junction left unmatched. The CDR3 spans 13 residues. The CDR3 DNA reads TGCAGTGCACGAACAGGGGGCCGGGAGACCCAGTACTTC. Protein product: CSARTGGRETQYF.

The CDR3 nucleotides read TGTGCCAGCACCTGGGGGGGGCAGGCGATCTCCTACAATGAGCAGTTCTTC. Its translation: CASTWGGQAISYNEQFF. The chain is built from TRBV9 and TRBJ2-1; D may be TRBD2 (7 bases). This CDR3 is 17 amino acids long. V dropped 6 bases and J dropped 0 bases, with 19 bases sitting between them. Germline V CDR1 and CDR2: SGDLS, YYNGEE. Combining the CDR3 with reference TRBV9 and TRBJ2-1 gives the whole variable domain DSGVTQTPKHLITATGQRVTLRCSPRSGDLSVYWYQQSLDQGLQFLIQYYNGEERAKGNILERFSAQQFPDLHSELNLSSLELGDSALYFCASTWGGQAISYNEQFFGPGTRLTVL.

This sequence joins TRBV24-1 and TRBJ2-1, with 13 bases that match TRBD2. This CDR3 has 16 amino acids. The germline V gene has CDR1 KGHDR and CDR2 SFDVKD. After removal of 1 base from V and 5 bases from J, the junction contained 1 base not matched to a gene. The CDR3 nucleotides read TGTGCCACCAGTGATTTCGGACTAGCGGGAGACAATGAGCAGTTCTTC. Amino acids: CATSDFGLAGDNEQFF.

As regards this clonotype: The junction departs from germline at one end; a sequencing error may be responsible. V gene TRBV29-1 combines with J gene TRBJ1-1; no definite D call. Germline assignment: CDR1 SQVTM and CDR2 ANQGSEA. This CDR3 has 13 amino acids. The CDR3 sequence is CSVDGVRNSEAFF. As DNA, the CDR3 is TGCAGCGTAGATGGGGTTCGGAACTCTGAAGCTTTCTTT.

This clonotype was seen repeatedly, ten times or more. V and J are TRBV7-2 and TRBJ2-3, with D maybe TRBD2 (6 bases). The V gene lost 3 bases and the J gene lost 0 bases, with 10 bases spanning the gap. The CDR3 has 15 amino acids. Germline CDR1 is SGHTA and CDR2 is FQGNSA. The CDR3 DNA reads TGTGCCAGCAGCTTCGTAGCGGCTAGCACAGATACGCAGTATTTT. Translating it yields CASSFVAASTDTQYF.

The V and J genes are TRBV9 and TRBJ2-5; D possibly corresponds to TRBD2 (6 bases). The V end was cut by 0 bases, the J end by 1 base, with 13 bases between. The CDR3 extends over 16 amino acids. The germline V gene has CDR1 SGDLS and CDR2 YYNGEE. The CDR3 is CASSVDWRGLQETQYF. As DNA, the CDR3 is TGTGCCAGCAGCGTAGATTGGCGGGGCCTCCAAGAGACCCAGTACTTC.

This clonotype was seen a handful of times. This chain uses TRBV7-6 with TRBJ2-7; no clear D gene. Per the germline V gene, CDR1 is SGHVS and CDR2 is FNYEAQ. V lost 3 bases to trimming and J lost 5 bases, with 11 bases between them. The CDR3 has 13 residues. The CDR3 region has the DNA TGTGCCAGCAGCTTCCGGCAGGCTAACGAGCAGTACTTC. Translating gives CASSFRQANEQYF. Filled out from reference TRBV7-6 and TRBJ2-7, the complete variable domain reads GAGVSQSPRYKVTKRGQDVALRCDPISGHVSLYWYRQALGQGPEFLTYFNYEAQQDKSGLPNDRFSAERPEGSISTLTIQRTEQRDSAMYRCASSFRQANEQYFGPGTRLTVT.

This clonotype was seen more than once but under ten times. This chain links TRBV29-1 with TRBJ1-2; TRBD1 aligns across 9 bases. CDR3 length: 16 residues. The trim removed 0 bases at V and 5 bases at J, leaving 10 bases unmatched. Germline V gives CDR1 SQVTM, CDR2 ANQGSEA. The CDR3 nucleotides read TGCAGCGTTGAAGATTGGGTACAGGGGGCAGGTTATGGCTACACCTTC. As protein: CSVEDWVQGAGYGYTF.

V gene TRBV19 combines with J gene TRBJ1-2; maybe TRBD1 (5 bases). Trimming shortened V by 6 bases and J by 3 bases, and 17 bases separated the two germline ends. CDR1 LNHDA and CDR2 SQIVND come from the germline V gene (reference sequence). The CDR3 is made up of 15 amino acids. CDR3 amino acids: CASSQRIRGYYGYTF. The CDR3 nucleotides read TGTGCCAGTAGCCAAAGGATTAGGGGTTACTATGGCTACACCTTC.

This clonotype was detected many times. The chain has TRBV28 and TRBJ2-7, with 7 bases lining up with TRBD1. This CDR3 region has 17 residues. Germline V gene data show CDR1 as MDHEN and CDR2 as SYDVKM. V trimming: 3 bases; J trimming: 0 bases; junction bases outside the gene matches: 11. CDR3 in DNA: TGTGCCAGCAGTTTTCAACTGGGACAGTTCGACTCCTACGAGCAGTACTTC. Translation gives CASSFQLGQFDSYEQYF. Together with reference TRBV28 and TRBJ2-7, the CDR3 gives the full variable domain: DVKVTQSSRYLVKRTGEKVFLECVQDMDHENMFWYRQDPGLGLRLIYFSYDVKMKEKGDIPEGYSVSREKKERFSLILESASTNQTSMYLCASSFQLGQFDSYEQYFGPGTRLTVT.

This clonotype turned up a few times. The chain combines TRBV4-3 with TRBJ2-7, with TRBD1 as a possible D gene (5 bases). Trimming cost V 0 bases and J 0 bases, with 15 bases left between them. Germline-derived CDR1 and CDR2 are LGHNA and YSLEER. CDR3 length equals 17 residues. The CDR3 reads CASSQDYRGSGSYEQYF. The CDR3 DNA follows: TGCGCCAGCAGCCAAGATTATAGGGGTTCGGGCTCCTACGAGCAGTACTTC.

In its sample, this clonotype was seen many times. This chain links TRBV18 with TRBJ2-1; 13 nucleotides line up with TRBD2. Trimming took 5 bases from V and 8 from J; bases not matched to a gene: 6. Germline V CDR1 and CDR2: KGHSH, LQKENI. This CDR3 is built from 15 residues. The CDR3 coding sequence is TGTGCCAGCTCAACGGGACTAGCGGGATTTGATGAGCAGTTCTTC. This gives the protein CASSTGLAGFDEQFF.

This clonotype was seen only a few times. The chain links TRBV4-3 to TRBJ2-5; D is unclear. This CDR3 spans 13 amino acids. Trimming removed 3 bases from V and 4 bases from J, with 9 bases in between. The germline gives CDR1 LGHNA, CDR2 YSLEER. CDR3: CASSHESRETQYF. The CDR3 DNA is TGCGCCAGCAGCCACGAATCCAGAGAGACCCAGTACTTC.

This chain joins TRBV25-1 and TRBJ2-3; weak D call: TRBD1 (6 bases). CDR1 MGHDK and CDR2 SYGVNS come from the germline V gene. This CDR3 is 13 amino acids long. Trimming removed 7 bases at V and 7 bases at J, with 15 bases between. CDR3 residues: CASKNAGEHTQYF. CDR3 DNA sequence: TGTGCCAGCAAGAACGCAGGGGAACATACGCAGTATTTT.

This clonotype was detected only a few times. CDR3 DNA sequence: TGTGCCAGCAGTTACGACGGGTTGCATGCCAAAAACATTCAGTACTTC. Protein product: CASSYDGLHAKNIQYF. This chain uses TRBV6-2 or TRBV6-3 with TRBJ2-4; no definite D call. In germline, CDR1 is MNHEY, CDR2 SVGEGT. The germline V and J ends were trimmed by 2 bases and 1 base, with 12 bases remaining between them. The CDR3 consists of 16 residues.

This clonotype was recorded a few times. The rearrangement links TRBV28 to TRBJ2-7, with 13 bases fitting TRBD2. J was trimmed by 3 bases and V by 3 bases; bases with no gene match: 8. Germline values: CDR1 MDHEN, CDR2 SYDVKM. The CDR3 runs to 17 residues. CDR3 sequence reads: CASSLRRTSGSSYEQYF. CDR3 DNA sequence: TGTGCCAGCAGTTTGCGTCGGACTAGCGGGAGCAGCTACGAGCAGTACTTC.

This clonotype was detected a few times. The J gene is TRBJ2-3, the V gene TRBV27; the D gene is possibly TRBD1 (6 bases). This CDR3 has 15 amino acids. Deletions cut 4 bases from V and 3 bases from J, with 14 bases between. Looked up from germline, CDR1 is MNHEY and CDR2 is SMNVEV (reference sequence). CDR3 residues: CASSSPVDRTDTQYF. The CDR3 nucleotides read TGTGCCAGCAGTTCCCCGGTGGACAGAACAGATACGCAGTATTTT.

A few counts support this clonotype. The chain joins TRBV9 to TRBJ2-1; possible D gene TRBD2, 5 bases. This CDR3 has 15 residues. The V end lost 0 bases, the J end lost 9 bases, and 16 bases lay between the germline ends. Germline CDR1 SGDLS, CDR2 YYNGEE. CDR3 sequence reads: CASSVERTPRSEQFF. The CDR3 DNA sequence: TGTGCCAGCAGCGTAGAGAGGACTCCTAGGAGTGAGCAGTTCTTC.

The CDR3 bases are TGTGCCAGCAGCCCTCCCGTTAGCACCGGGGAGCTGTTTTTT. This encodes CASSPPVSTGELFF. The gene calls are TRBV27 and TRBJ2-2; D call uncertain. The CDR3 loop spans 14 amino acids. Germline values: CDR1 MNHEY, CDR2 SMNVEV (reference sequence). V was cut by 6 bases and J by 4 bases, with 12 bases left in between.